In its sample, the clone carrying this TCR beta chain was seen once. The sample comes from a study of blood T cell repertoires in COVID-19. Study context: PBMCs, B-cell-depleted T cells, or T cells were the source of the cDNA or gDNA that made up the material.

Under the authors' procedure: Amplification with reference gene primers provided the estimates of nucleated cell counts. Using immunoSEQ multiplex PCR, the repertoire was profiled, and TCRdb retains in-frame clones only, with some absent. D and trimming come from the DNA, and the V and J calls and clone size come from that table. The sample shows about 150,000 clones, more than 85% of them seen only once. The length of the CDR3 is 15 residues. V dropped 3 bases and J dropped 5; count of bases not matched to a gene: 3. The germline CDR1 and CDR2 sequences are GTSNPN and SVGIG (reference sequence). This clonotype was sampled from a man in his 60s with active or convalescent COVID-19. The chain uses TRBV30 and TRBJ2-2; 13 bases agree with TRBD2. The specimen was peripheral blood. The CDR3 is CAWRKLAGGTGELFF. The CDR3 DNA is TGTGCCTGGAGGAAACTAGCGGGGGGGACCGGGGAGCTGTTTTTT.